One and the same sample provided the 27 T cell receptor beta chains below, sequenced in a study of CD8 T cells in ankylosing spondylitis. One entry per CDR3 protein results from TCRdb running MiXCR on the 5' RACE reads. The sample has approximately 400,000 distinct CDR3 sequences; 15% to 20% are singletons. Their specific antigens are unknown. Findings and caveats of the study: Ankylosing spondylitis blood appeared to be characterized by a TCR beta motif of roughly eight highly homologous variants.

Sequenced: blood, either unsorted or a sorted T cell fraction (not recorded which). The source is a male donor with ankylosing spondylitis.

Here the CDR3 DNA reads TGCAGCGCGCCCGGGACAGGGAAAGCTTTCTTT. This sequence encodes CSAPGTGKAFF. This chain joins TRBV29-1 and TRBJ1-1, with 9 nucleotides matching TRBD1. Germline CDR1 reads SQVTM; CDR2 reads ANQGSEA. With V trimmed by 7 bases and J by 9 bases, 6 bases remained unmatched. This CDR3 has 11 amino acids.

Only a few counts were recorded for this clonotype. The chain employs TRBV6-5 and TRBJ1-1, with D tentatively TRBD1 (5 bases). Germline values: CDR1 MNHEY, CDR2 SVGAGI. The germline V and J ends were trimmed by 4 bases and 2 bases, with 14 bases remaining between them. This CDR3 has 15 residues. CDR3 in DNA: TGTGCCAGCAGTTCCCGGACAAGCGGAAACACTGAAGCTTTCTTT. It is translated as CASSSRTSGNTEAFF.

The chain employs TRBV10-3 and TRBJ1-2; D ambiguous. The CDR3 sequence is 13 residues long. CDR1 and CDR2 (germline): ENHRY, SYGVKD. V was clipped by 0 bases and J by 4 bases, with 6 bases between them. CDR3 DNA: TGTGCCATCAGTGAGTCAGGGAGCTATGGCTACACCTTC. Its protein is CAISESGSYGYTF.

The chain joins TRBV4-3 to TRBJ2-1; 7 bases agree with TRBD2. CDR3 size: 14 residues. Germline-derived CDR1 and CDR2 are LGHNA and YSLEER. The V gene end was trimmed by 1 base and the J gene end by 8 bases; junction bases not matched to a gene: 5. Here the CDR3 reads CASSQGGGGDEQFF. CDR3 coding DNA: TGCGCCAGCAGCCAAGGGGGGGGAGGGGATGAGCAGTTCTTC.

This clonotype was seen more than once but under ten times. The CDR3 protein is CASSTGYTIYF. CDR3 DNA sequence: TGTGCCAGCAGCACAGGGTACACCATATATTTT. The genes are TRBV12-3 or TRBV12-4 and TRBJ1-3, with D perhaps matching TRBD1 (6 bases). This CDR3 spans 11 amino acids. V was clipped by 6 bases and J by 8 bases, with 8 bases between them.

The chain joins TRBV6-2 or TRBV6-3 to TRBJ2-5, with TRBD2 matching 8 bases. V was clipped by 10 bases and J by 5 bases; unmatched bases: 15. CDR3 length: 15 amino acids. Looked up from germline, CDR1 is MNHEY and CDR2 is SVGEGT. The CDR3 region is CATTAAGLARETQYF. The CDR3 DNA sequence: TGTGCCACCACGGCCGCCGGACTAGCACGGGAGACCCAGTACTTC.

The table lists this clonotype with a few counts. The V call is TRBV20-1, the J call TRBJ2-7; 10 nucleotides align to TRBD2. V lost 6 bases and J lost 4; bases outside the gene matches: 9. Germline-derived CDR1 and CDR2 are DFQATT and SNEGSKA (reference sequence). The CDR3 is made up of 14 amino acids. CDR3 nucleotides: TGCAGTGCCAGACGTAGCGGGGGGATGTACGAGCAGTACTTC. Its translation is CSARRSGGMYEQYF.

The J gene is TRBJ2-5, the V gene TRBV28, with 7 bases fitting TRBD1. The CDR3 totals 14 residues. V gave up 4 bases and J gave up 4 bases; unmatched junction bases: 6. CDR1 is MDHEN, CDR2 SYDVKM, per germline. The CDR3 here is CASSSAHRGETQYF. The CDR3 DNA reads TGTGCCAGCAGTTCCGCCCACAGGGGAGAGACCCAGTACTTC.

This clonotype was picked up a small number of times. V gene TRBV14 combines with J gene TRBJ1-2; D call uncertain. CDR3 length: 14 amino acids. Germline V CDR1 and CDR2: SGHDN, FVKESK. V was cut by 1 base and J by 7 bases, with 13 bases left in between. The DNA of the CDR3 is TGTGCCAGCAGCCAAGTTACGAGGACGGGTGGCTACACCTTC. It specifies CASSQVTRTGGYTF. The complete variable domain, with remaining parts taken from reference TRBV14 and TRBJ1-2, reads EAGVTQFPSHSVIEKGQTVTLRCDPISGHDNLYWYRRVMGKEIKFLLHFVKESKQDESGMPNNRFLAERTGGTYSTLKVQPAELEDSGVYFCASSQVTRTGGYTFGSGTRLTVV.

In its sample, this clonotype was seen a few times. The chain links TRBV3-1 to TRBJ2-4; 8 bases are shared with TRBD1. CDR1 LGHDT and CDR2 YNNKEL come from the germline V gene (reference sequence). V shed 4 bases and J 6 bases; nucleotides not matched to a gene: 17. The CDR3 sequence is 18 residues long. Here the CDR3 DNA reads TGTGCCAGCAGCCCACTGGGGCAGGGGGCCACTGGGGGAAACATTCAGTACTTC. Its translation is CASSPLGQGATGGNIQYF.

The table lists this clonotype with many counts. The chain is built from TRBV20-1 and TRBJ2-1; 7 bases are shared with TRBD2. Trimming at V came to 5 bases and at J to 8 bases, leaving 12 bases not matched to a gene. Germline values: CDR1 DFQATT, CDR2 SNEGSKA (reference sequence). The CDR3 contains 14 residues. The CDR3 spells CSAPKQTSNDEQFF. In DNA form, the CDR3 reads TGCAGTGCTCCTAAACAGACTAGCAACGATGAGCAGTTCTTC.

This clonotype was found a few times. This chain connects TRBV29-1 to TRBJ1-2; no definite D call. The CDR3 is made up of 13 amino acids. V lost 3 bases and J lost 2, with 10 bases in between. Germline V gene data show CDR1 as SQVTM and CDR2 as ANQGSEA. The CDR3 DNA sequence: TGCAGCGTTGAGCGGGGAGTGAACTATGGCTACACCTTC. Protein: CSVERGVNYGYTF.

This clonotype has more than one count but fewer than ten. The CDR3, as DNA: TGTGCCAGCAGCTTAGTTAGGACAGGGACAGCTTTGACAGATACGCAGTATTTT. It is translated as CASSLVRTGTALTDTQYF. The chain has TRBV11-1 and TRBJ2-3, with 8 bases fitting TRBD1. The V gene end was trimmed by 1 base and the J gene end by 3 bases; junction bases not matched to a gene: 12. The V gene's germline CDR1 is SGHAT and CDR2 FQDESV (reference sequence). This CDR3 has 18 residues.

This rearrangement joins TRBV5-6 to TRBJ1-1, with D perhaps TRBD1 (5 bases). The germline V gene has CDR1 SGHDT and CDR2 YYEEEE. The CDR3 covers 13 residues. V was trimmed by 7 bases and J by 11 bases, leaving 21 bases between them. The CDR3 loop is CASGRQLIKYAFF. CDR3 sequence (DNA): TGTGCCAGCGGAAGACAGCTAATCAAGTATGCTTTCTTT.

There are many counts of this clonotype. The rearrangement uses TRBV29-1 and TRBJ2-3, with D tentatively TRBD1 or TRBD2 (5 bases each). The CDR3 is made up of 14 amino acids. Between the trimmed V and J ends, which lost 5 bases and 4 bases, there was a span of 16 bases. Per the germline V gene, CDR1 is SQVTM and CDR2 is ANQGSEA. The CDR3 DNA reads as TGCAGCGTTTCCGGGACCGTGGGGCCAGATACGCAGTATTTT. Encoded protein: CSVSGTVGPDTQYF.

The CDR3 nucleotides are TGCAGTGCTAGCTCCGCCAACCAAGTCACAGATACGCAGTATTTT. Amino acid sequence: CSASSANQVTDTQYF. The chain carries TRBV20-1 and TRBJ2-3; no reliable D call. Looked up from germline, CDR1 is DFQATT and CDR2 is SNEGSKA (reference sequence). The CDR3 extends over 15 amino acids. The germline V and J ends were trimmed by 3 bases and 2 bases, with 15 bases remaining between them.

This clonotype showed up just a few times. The V call is TRBV7-2, the J call TRBJ2-3, with D perhaps matching TRBD2 (6 bases). The V gene lost 5 bases and the J gene lost 4 bases, with 19 bases spanning the gap. Germline lookup yields CDR1 SGHTA and CDR2 FQGNSA. The CDR3 has 16 amino acids. The CDR3 DNA reads as TGTGCCAGCAGCCTACAGCGGGCGCCGGGGGCAGATACGCAGTATTTT. It translates to CASSLQRAPGADTQYF.

This clonotype was seen only a few times. This chain links TRBV18 with TRBJ1-1, with D unresolved. CDR3 length equals 14 residues. From germline, CDR1 is KGHSH and CDR2 LQKENI. V shed 3 bases and J shed 3 bases, with 11 bases lying between them. CDR3 residues: CASSPEETDTEAFF. The CDR3 DNA is TGTGCCAGCTCACCGGAGGAAACGGACACTGAAGCTTTCTTT.

This chain uses TRBV5-1 with TRBJ2-1, with TRBD2 matching over 13 bases. V shed 3 bases and J 9 bases; nucleotides not matched to a gene: 6. Germline loops: CDR1 SGHRS, CDR2 YFSETQ. The length of the CDR3 is 15 residues. The CDR3 protein is CASSSTSGGASEQFF. The CDR3 DNA sequence: TGCGCCAGCAGCTCTACTAGCGGGGGGGCCTCTGAGCAGTTCTTC.

This clonotype has more than one count but fewer than ten. This rearrangement joins TRBV7-9 to TRBJ1-1; weak D call: TRBD1 (6 bases). This CDR3 is 13 amino acids long. Trimming stripped 4 bases from V and 7 bases from J, with 13 bases between. Germline V gene lookup returns CDR1 SEHNR and CDR2 FQNEAQ (reference sequence). The CDR3 DNA reads TGTGCCAGCAGCTCGACAGGTTCCGGTGAAGCTTTCTTT. It encodes CASSSTGSGEAFF.

Only a few counts were recorded for this clonotype. The rearrangement links TRBV5-6 to TRBJ2-1; D is perhaps TRBD1 (5 bases). The CDR3 contains 16 residues. The germline V gene has CDR1 SGHDT and CDR2 YYEEEE. Between the trimmed V and J ends, which lost 3 bases and 7 bases, there was a span of 20 bases. The CDR3 protein is CASSSRLSLGRNEQFF. The CDR3, as DNA: TGTGCCAGCAGCTCTCGCTTATCCTTGGGGCGGAATGAGCAGTTCTTC.

CDR3 protein: CSVDGQNTEAFF. The DNA of the CDR3 is TGCAGCGTGGACGGACAGAACACTGAAGCTTTCTTT. This chain joins TRBV29-1 and TRBJ1-1, with D perhaps TRBD1 (5 bases). Germline assignment: CDR1 SQVTM and CDR2 ANQGSEA. This CDR3 spans 12 amino acids. Trimming removed 6 bases from V and 1 base from J, with 9 bases in between.

This clonotype has a handful of counts. The CDR3 here is CASSLVFGFGYTF. CDR3 DNA sequence: TGTGCCAGCAGTTTAGTTTTTGGCTTTGGCTACACCTTC. V and J are TRBV12-3 or TRBV12-4 and TRBJ1-2; the D is unclear. This CDR3 comprises 13 residues. V shed 1 base and J shed 7 bases, with 10 bases lying between them.

This clonotype showed up just a few times. V usage is TRBV5-1 and J usage is TRBJ1-1; perhaps TRBD1 as D (6 bases). V was cut by 3 bases and J by 5 bases, with 17 bases left in between. CDR1 and CDR2 from the germline V gene are SGHRS and YFSETQ. This CDR3 is 15 amino acids long. This chain's CDR3 is CASSSAGDVGTEAFF. The CDR3 DNA reads TGCGCCAGCAGCTCCGCAGGGGATGTGGGAACTGAAGCTTTCTTT.

V and J are TRBV28 and TRBJ1-2; 10 bases fit TRBD1. Looked up from germline, CDR1 is MDHEN and CDR2 is SYDVKM. The J segment lost 7 bases and the V segment lost 5 bases, leaving 7 bases of the junction unmatched. The CDR3 consists of 14 residues. The CDR3 coding sequence is TGTGCCAGCAGTCAGACAGGGGGCGCGCGTGGCTACACCTTC. Protein sequence: CASSQTGGARGYTF.

A word on this clonotype: A read error may produce the germline difference seen at one junction end. This sequence joins TRBV7-7 and TRBJ2-1; D perhaps matches TRBD2 (5 bases). This CDR3 spans 13 amino acids. Germline CDR1 and CDR2: SSHAT and FNYEAQ (reference sequence). The DNA for the CDR3 is TGTGCTAGCAGCCCCGGGATCGCCGGTGAGCAGTTCTTC. It translates to CASSPGIAGEQFF.

This clonotype was detected only a few times. The chain has TRBV18 and TRBJ2-7; 10 bases map to TRBD1. The CDR3 totals 17 residues. J lost 3 bases, V lost 6 bases, and 14 bases had no gene match. Germline CDR1 and CDR2: KGHSH and LQKENI. CDR3 loop: CASSLGRIRDRGYEQYF. CDR3 in DNA: TGTGCCAGCTCTCTCGGCCGAATCAGGGACAGGGGCTACGAGCAGTACTTC.